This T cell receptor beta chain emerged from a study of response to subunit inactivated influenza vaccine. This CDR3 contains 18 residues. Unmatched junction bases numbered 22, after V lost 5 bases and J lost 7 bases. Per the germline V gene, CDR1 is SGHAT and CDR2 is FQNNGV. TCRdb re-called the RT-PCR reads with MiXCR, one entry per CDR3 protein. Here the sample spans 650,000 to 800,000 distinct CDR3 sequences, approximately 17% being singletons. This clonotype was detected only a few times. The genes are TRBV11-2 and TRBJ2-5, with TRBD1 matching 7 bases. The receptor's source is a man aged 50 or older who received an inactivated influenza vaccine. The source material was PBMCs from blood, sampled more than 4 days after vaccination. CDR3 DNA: TGTGCCAGCAGCCAGAATCTACCGGGACAGCCTACTGGAGGGACCCAGTACTTC. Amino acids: CASSQNLPGQPTGGTQYF.